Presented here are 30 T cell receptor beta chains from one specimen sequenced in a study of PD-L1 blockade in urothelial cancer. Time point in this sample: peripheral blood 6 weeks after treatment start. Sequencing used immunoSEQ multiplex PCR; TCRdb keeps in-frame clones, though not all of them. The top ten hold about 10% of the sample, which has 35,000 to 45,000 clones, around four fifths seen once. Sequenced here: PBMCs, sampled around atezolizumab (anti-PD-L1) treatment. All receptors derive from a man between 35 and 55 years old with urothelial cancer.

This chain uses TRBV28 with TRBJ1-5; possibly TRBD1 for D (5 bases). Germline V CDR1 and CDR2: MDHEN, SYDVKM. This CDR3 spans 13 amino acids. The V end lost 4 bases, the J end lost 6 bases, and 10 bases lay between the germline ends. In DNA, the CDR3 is TGTGCCAGCAGTTCAGGGAACGGTCAGCCCCAGCATTTT. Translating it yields CASSSGNGQPQHF.

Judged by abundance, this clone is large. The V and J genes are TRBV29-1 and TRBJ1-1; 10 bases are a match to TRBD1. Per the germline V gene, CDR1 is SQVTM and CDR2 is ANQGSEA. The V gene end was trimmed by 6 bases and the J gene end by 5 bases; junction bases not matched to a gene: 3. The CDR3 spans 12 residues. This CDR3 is CSVRQGATEAFF. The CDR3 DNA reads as TGCAGCGTCAGACAGGGGGCGACTGAAGCTTTCTTT.

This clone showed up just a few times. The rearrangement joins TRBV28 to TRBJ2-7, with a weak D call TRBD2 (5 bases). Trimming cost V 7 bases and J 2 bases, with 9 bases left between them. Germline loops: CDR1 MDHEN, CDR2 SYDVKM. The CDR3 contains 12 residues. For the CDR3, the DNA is TGTGCCAGCACTAGCACCACCTACGAGCAGTACTTC. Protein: CASTSTTYEQYF.

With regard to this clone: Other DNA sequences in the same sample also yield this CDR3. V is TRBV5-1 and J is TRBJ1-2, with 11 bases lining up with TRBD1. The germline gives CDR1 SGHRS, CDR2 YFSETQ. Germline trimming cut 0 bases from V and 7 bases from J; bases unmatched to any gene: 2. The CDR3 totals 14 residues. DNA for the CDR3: TGCGCCAGCAGCTTGGCGGGGACAGGGGGTGGCTACACCTTC. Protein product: CASSLAGTGGGYTF.

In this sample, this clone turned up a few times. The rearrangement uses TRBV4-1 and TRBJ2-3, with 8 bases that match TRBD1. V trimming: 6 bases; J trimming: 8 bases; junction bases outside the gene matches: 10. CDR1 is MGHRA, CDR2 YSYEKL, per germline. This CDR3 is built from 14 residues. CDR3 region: CASRQQGGGGTQYF. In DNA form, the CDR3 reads TGCGCCAGCAGACAACAGGGGGGCGGCGGTACGCAGTATTTT.

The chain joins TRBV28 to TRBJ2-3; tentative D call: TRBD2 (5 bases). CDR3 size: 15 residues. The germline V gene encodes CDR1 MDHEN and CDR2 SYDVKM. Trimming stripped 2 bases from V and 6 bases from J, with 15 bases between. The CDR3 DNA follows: TGTGCCAGCAGTTTACCCCGGTCGTCGGGGGATACGCAGTATTTT. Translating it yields CASSLPRSSGDTQYF. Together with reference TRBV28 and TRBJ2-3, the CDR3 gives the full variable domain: DVKVTQSSRYLVKRTGEKVFLECVQDMDHENMFWYRQDPGLGLRLIYFSYDVKMKEKGDIPEGYSVSREKKERFSLILESASTNQTSMYLCASSLPRSSGDTQYFGPGTRLTVL.

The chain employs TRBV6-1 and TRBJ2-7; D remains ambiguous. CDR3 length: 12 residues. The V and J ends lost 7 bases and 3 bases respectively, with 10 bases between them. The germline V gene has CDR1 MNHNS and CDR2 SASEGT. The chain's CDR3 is CASTNSFYEQYF. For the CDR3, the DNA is TGTGCCAGCACTAACTCCTTCTACGAGCAGTACTTC.

CDR3 DNA: TGTGCCAGCAGTAGAAAAGGACAGCTGAATCAGCCCCAGCATTTT. It codes for CASSRKGQLNQPQHF. The V and J genes are TRBV28 and TRBJ1-5; maybe TRBD1 (6 bases). V lost 5 bases and J lost 4, with 15 bases in between. Germline-derived CDR1 and CDR2 are MDHEN and SYDVKM. CDR3 length equals 15 residues.

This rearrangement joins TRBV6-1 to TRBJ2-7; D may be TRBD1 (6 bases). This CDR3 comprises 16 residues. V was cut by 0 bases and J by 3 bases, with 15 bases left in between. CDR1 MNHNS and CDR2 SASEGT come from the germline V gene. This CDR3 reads CASSEAGPKGHYEQYF. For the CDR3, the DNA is TGTGCCAGCAGTGAAGCGGGCCCTAAGGGACACTACGAGCAGTACTTC.

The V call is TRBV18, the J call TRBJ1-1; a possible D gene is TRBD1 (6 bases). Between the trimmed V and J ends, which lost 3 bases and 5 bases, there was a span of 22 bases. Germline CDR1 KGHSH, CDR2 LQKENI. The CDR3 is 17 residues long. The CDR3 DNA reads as TGTGCCAGCTCACCTCGGGGGGCCGTATCCGGGTGGACTGAAGCTTTCTTT. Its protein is CASSPRGAVSGWTEAFF.

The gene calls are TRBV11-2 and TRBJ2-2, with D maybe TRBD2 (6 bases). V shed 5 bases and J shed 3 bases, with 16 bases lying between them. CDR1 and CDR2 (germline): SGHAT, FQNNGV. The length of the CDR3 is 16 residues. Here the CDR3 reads CASSTSSQSDTGELFF. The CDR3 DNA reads TGTGCCAGCAGCACTAGCTCCCAGTCGGACACCGGGGAGCTGTTTTTT. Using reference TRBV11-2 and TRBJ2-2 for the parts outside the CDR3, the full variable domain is EAGVAQSPRYKIIEKRQSVAFWCNPISGHATLYWYQQILGQGPKLLIQFQNNGVVDDSQLPKDRFSAERLKGVDSTLKIQPAKLEDSAVYLCASSTSSQSDTGELFFGEGSRLTVL.

CDR3 loop: CASSLVRQGTEAFF. CDR3 DNA: TGTGCCAGCAGCCTGGTCCGCCAGGGAACTGAAGCTTTCTTT. This chain joins TRBV27 and TRBJ1-1, with a tentative D call TRBD1 (5 bases). CDR3 length equals 14 residues. CDR1 MNHEY and CDR2 SMNVEV come from the germline V gene (reference sequence). Trimming took 6 bases from V and 5 from J, leaving 16 bases between them.

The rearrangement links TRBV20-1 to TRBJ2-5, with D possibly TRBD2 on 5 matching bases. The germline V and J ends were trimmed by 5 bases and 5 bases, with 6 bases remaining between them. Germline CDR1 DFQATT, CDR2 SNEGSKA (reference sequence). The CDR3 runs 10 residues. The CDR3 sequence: CSARGETQYF. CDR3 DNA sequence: TGCAGTGCTCGCGGGGAGACCCAGTACTTC.

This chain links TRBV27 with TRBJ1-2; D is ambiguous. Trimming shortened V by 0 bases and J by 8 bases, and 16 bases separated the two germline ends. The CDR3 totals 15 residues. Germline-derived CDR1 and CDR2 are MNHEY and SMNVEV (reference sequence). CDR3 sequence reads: CASSLSSRLGGGYTF. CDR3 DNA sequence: TGTGCCAGCAGTTTATCATCCAGACTAGGAGGGGGCTACACCTTC.

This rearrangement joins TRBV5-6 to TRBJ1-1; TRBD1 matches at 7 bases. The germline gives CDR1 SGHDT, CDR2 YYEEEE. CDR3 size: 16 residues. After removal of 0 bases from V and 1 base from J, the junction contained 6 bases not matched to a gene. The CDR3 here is CASSLGWGQPNTEAFF. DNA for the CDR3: TGTGCCAGCAGCTTGGGCTGGGGACAGCCGAACACTGAAGCTTTCTTT. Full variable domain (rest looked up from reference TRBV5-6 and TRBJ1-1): DAGVTQSPTHLIKTRGQQVTLRCSPKSGHDTVSWYQQALGQGPQFIFQYYEEEERQRGNFPDRFSGHQFPNYSSELNVNALLLGDSALYLCASSLGWGQPNTEAFFGQGTRLTVV.

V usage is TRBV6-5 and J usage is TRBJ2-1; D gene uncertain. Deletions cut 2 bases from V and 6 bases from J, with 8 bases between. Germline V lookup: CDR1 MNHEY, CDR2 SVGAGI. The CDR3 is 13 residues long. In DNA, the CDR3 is TGTGCCAGCAGTTACCCCCCTAGCAATGAGCAGTTCTTC. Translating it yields CASSYPPSNEQFF.

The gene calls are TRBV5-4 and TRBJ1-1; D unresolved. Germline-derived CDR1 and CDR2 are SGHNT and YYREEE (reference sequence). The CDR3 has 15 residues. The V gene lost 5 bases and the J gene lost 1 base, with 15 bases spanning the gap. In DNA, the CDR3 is TGTGCCAGCAGTGCACGAAACGGGAGGAACACTGAAGCTTTCTTT. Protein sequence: CASSARNGRNTEAFF.

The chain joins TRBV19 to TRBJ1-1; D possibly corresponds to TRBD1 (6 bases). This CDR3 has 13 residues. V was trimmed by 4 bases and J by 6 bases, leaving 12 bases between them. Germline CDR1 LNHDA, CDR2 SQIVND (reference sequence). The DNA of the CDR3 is TGTGCCAGTAGTAGACGGGGGGCGGCTGAAGCTTTCTTT. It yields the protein CASSRRGAAEAFF.

CDR3 DNA: TGTGCCAGCAGCACCGGGACAGGGGTCGGGGCCAACGTCCTGACTTTC. Its protein product is CASSTGTGVGANVLTF. J is TRBJ2-6 and V is TRBV7-3; TRBD1 matches at 10 bases. From germline, CDR1 is SGHTA and CDR2 FQGTGA. The CDR3 sequence is 16 residues long. J gave up 4 bases and V 5 bases, and 5 bases lay outside the gene matches.

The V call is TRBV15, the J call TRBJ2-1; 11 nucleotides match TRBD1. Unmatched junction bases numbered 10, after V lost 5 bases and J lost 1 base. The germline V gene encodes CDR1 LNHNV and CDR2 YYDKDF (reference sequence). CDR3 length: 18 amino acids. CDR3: CATSPRDRGIRSYNEQFF. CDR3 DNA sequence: TGTGCCACCAGCCCCCGGGACAGGGGGATTAGGTCCTACAATGAGCAGTTCTTC. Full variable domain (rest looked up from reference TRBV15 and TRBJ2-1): DAMVIQNPRYQVTQFGKPVTLSCSQTLNHNVMYWYQQKSSQAPKLLFHYYDKDFNNEADTPDNFQSRRPNTSFCFLDIRSPGLGDTAMYLCATSPRDRGIRSYNEQFFGPGTRLTVL.

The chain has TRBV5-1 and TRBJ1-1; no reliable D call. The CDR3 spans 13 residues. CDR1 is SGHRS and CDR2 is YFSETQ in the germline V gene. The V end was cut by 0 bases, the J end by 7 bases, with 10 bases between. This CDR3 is CASSLDSPDEAFF. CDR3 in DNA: TGCGCCAGCAGCTTGGACAGCCCTGATGAAGCTTTCTTT.

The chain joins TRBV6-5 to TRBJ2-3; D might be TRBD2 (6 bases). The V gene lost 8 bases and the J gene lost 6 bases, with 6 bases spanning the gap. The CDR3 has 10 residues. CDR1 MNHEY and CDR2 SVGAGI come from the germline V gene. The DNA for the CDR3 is TGTGCCAGCGGGAGGGATACGCAGTATTTT. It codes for CASGRDTQYF.

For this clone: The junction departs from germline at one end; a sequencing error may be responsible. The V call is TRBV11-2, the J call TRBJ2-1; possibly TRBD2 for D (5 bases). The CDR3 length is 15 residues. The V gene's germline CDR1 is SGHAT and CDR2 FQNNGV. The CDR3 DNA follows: TGTGCCAGCAGCCGCGAGCGGAGCTCCAACAATGAGCAGTTCTTC. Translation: CASSRERSSNNEQFF.

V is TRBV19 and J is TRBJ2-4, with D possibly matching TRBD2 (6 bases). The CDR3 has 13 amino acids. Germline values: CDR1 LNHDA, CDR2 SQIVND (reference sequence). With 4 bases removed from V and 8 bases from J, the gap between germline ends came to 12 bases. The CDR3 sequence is CASSRARGYIQYF. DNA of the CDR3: TGTGCCAGTAGTAGGGCGCGGGGATACATTCAGTACTTC.

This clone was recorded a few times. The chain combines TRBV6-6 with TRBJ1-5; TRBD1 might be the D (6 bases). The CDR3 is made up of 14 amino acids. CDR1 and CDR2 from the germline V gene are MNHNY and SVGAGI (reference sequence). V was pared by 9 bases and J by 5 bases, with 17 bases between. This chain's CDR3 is CASGDTSADQPQHF. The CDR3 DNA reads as TGTGCCAGTGGGGACACTTCCGCGGATCAGCCCCAGCATTTT.

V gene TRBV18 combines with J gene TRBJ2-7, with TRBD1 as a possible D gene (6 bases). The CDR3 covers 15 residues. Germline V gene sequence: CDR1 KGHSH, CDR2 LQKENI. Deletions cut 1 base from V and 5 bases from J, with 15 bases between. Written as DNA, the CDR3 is TGTGCCAGCTCACCACTTAGGACAGAACTCGACGAGCAGTACTTC. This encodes CASSPLRTELDEQYF. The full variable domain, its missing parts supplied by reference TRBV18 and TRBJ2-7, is NAGVMQNPRHLVRRRGQEARLRCSPMKGHSHVYWYRQLPEEGLKFMVYLQKENIIDESGMPKERFSAEFPKEGPSILRIQQVVRGDSAAYFCASSPLRTELDEQYFGPGTRLTVT.

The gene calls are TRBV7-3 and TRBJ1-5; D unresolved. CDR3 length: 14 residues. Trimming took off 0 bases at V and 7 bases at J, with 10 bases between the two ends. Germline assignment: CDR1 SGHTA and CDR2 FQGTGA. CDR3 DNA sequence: TGTGCCAGCAGCTTAACCGGTCCCGGGCAGCCCCAGCATTTT. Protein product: CASSLTGPGQPQHF.

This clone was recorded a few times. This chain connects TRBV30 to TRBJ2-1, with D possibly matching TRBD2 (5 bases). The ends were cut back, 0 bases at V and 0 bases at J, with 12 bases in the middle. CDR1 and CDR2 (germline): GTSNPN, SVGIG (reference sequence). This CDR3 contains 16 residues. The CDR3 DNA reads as TGTGCCTGGAGTGTACGAGGACTTAGCTCCTACAATGAGCAGTTCTTC. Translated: CAWSVRGLSSYNEQFF.

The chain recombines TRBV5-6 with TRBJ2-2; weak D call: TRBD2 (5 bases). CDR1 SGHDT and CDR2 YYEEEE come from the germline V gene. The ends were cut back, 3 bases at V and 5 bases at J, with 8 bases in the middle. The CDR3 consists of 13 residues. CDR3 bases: TGTGCCAGCAGCTCCCGGGGAACCGGGGAGCTGTTTTTT. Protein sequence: CASSSRGTGELFF.

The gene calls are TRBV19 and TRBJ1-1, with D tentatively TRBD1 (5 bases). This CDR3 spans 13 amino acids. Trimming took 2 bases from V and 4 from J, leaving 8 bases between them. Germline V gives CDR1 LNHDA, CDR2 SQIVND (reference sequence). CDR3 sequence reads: CASSIPGVTEAFF. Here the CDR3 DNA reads TGTGCCAGTAGTATACCGGGGGTCACTGAAGCTTTCTTT.